This T cell receptor (beta chain) was profiled in a study of blood T cell repertoires in COVID-19. Across the study: Acute-phase and convalescent COVID-19 samples originated in the United States, Italy and Spain. In each case, the material was cDNA or gDNA derived from T cells, B-cell-depleted T cells, or PBMCs.

Living in 20 to 30 US areas, the participants were between roughly 18 and 95 years of age. Repertoires were generated with immunoSEQ multiplex PCR, while TCRdb's copy carries only in-frame clones and drops some. The data show some 200,000 clones, 85% to 90% seen once. The sequenced material came from PBMCs or T cells enriched from blood (not recorded which). This clonotype was obtained from a woman aged 18-29 years in a cohort exposed to, infected with or recovered from COVID-19 (not recorded which).

The CDR3 is CASSLNQGWSSGNTIYF. The CDR3 DNA sequence: TGTGCCAGCAGTTTAAATCAGGGATGGAGCTCTGGAAACACCATATATTTT. The genes are TRBV28 and TRBJ1-3; weak D call: TRBD1 (5 bases). The CDR3 consists of 17 residues. Trimming took 2 bases from V and 0 from J, leaving 14 bases between them. Germline values: CDR1 MDHEN, CDR2 SYDVKM.